This T cell receptor (beta chain) was observed in a study of blood T cell repertoires in COVID-19. Study summary: The cDNA or gDNA used as material had been derived from T cells, B-cell-depleted T cells, or PBMCs.

In the study's own analysis: Amplified reference gene primers provided the basis for estimating nucleated cell counts. Clones were read by immunoSEQ multiplex PCR, and TCRdb kept only the in-frame ones, dropping some. Clonal size and the V and J genes are those of that table, whereas D and trimming came from the DNA. The data contain some 330,000 clones, over 75% of them singletons. Clinical history as reported by participants underpinned cohort assignment. Sequencing was performed on PBMCs or T cells enriched from blood (not recorded which). The TCR comes from a man under 40 who had recovered from COVID-19.

CDR3 in DNA: TGTGCCAGCAGCTTAGCGTCGGCTAGCGGGGACCACTACGAGCAGTACTTC. Its translation: CASSLASASGDHYEQYF. This rearrangement joins TRBV7-9 to TRBJ2-7; 9 bases are shared with TRBD2. Germline values: CDR1 SEHNR, CDR2 FQNEAQ (reference sequence). The CDR3 has 17 amino acids. Germline trimming cut 0 bases from V and 3 bases from J; bases unmatched to any gene: 9.